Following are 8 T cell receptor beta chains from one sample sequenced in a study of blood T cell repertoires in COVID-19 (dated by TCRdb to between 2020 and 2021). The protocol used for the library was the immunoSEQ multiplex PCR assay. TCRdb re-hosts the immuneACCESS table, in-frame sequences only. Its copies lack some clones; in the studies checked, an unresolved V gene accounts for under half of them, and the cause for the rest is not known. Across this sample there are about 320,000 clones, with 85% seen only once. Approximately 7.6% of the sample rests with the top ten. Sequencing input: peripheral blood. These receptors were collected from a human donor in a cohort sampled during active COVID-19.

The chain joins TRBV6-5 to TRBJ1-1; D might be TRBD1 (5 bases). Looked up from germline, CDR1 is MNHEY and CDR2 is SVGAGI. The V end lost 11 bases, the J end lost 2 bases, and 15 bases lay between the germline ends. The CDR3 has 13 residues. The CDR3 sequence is CAVDNRRNTEAFF. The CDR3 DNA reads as TGTGCCGTGGATAACAGGCGAAACACTGAAGCTTTCTTT.

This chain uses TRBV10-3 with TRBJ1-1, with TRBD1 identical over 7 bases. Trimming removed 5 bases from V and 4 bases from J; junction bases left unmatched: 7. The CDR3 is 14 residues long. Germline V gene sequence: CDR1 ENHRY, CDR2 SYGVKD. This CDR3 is CAISSGTVFTEAFF. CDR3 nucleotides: TGTGCCATCAGTTCCGGGACAGTCTTCACTGAAGCTTTCTTT.

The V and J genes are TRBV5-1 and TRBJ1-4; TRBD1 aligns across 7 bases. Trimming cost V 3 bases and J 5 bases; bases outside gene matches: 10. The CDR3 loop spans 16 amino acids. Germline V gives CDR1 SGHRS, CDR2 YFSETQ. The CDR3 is CASSWTTRDRNEKLFF. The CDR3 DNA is TGCGCCAGCAGCTGGACTACACGGGACAGAAATGAAAAACTGTTTTTT.

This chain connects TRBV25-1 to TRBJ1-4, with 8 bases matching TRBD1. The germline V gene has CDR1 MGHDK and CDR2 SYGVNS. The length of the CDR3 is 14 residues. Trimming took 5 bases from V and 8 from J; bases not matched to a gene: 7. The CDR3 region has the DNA TGTGCCAGCAGTTACAGGGGGGCGAACGAAAAACTGTTTTTT. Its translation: CASSYRGANEKLFF.

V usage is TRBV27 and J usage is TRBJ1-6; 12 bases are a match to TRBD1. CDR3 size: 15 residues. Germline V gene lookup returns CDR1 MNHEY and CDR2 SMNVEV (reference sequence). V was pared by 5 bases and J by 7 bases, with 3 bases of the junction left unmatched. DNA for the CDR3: TGTGCCAGCAGTCAAGGGACAGGGGGCAATTCACCCCTCCACTTT. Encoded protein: CASSQGTGGNSPLHF.

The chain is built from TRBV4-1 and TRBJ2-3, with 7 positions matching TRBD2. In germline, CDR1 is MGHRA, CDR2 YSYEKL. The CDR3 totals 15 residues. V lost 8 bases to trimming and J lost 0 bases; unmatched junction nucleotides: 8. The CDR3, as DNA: TGCGCCAGCGCCCCGGGGGGAACAAGCACAGATACGCAGTATTTT. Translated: CASAPGGTSTDTQYF.

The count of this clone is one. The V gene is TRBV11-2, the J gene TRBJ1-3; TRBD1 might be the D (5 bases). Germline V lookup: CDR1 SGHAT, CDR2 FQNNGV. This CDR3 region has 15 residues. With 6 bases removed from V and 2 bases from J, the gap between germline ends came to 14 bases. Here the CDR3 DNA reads TGTGCCAGCAGACCCGGGGGGAATCCTGGAAACACCATATATTTT. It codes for CASRPGGNPGNTIYF.

The CDR3 bases are TGTGCCATCAGTGAGTCGAGGGGGCAGGTTGAAGCTTTCTTT. It yields the protein CAISESRGQVEAFF. This chain joins TRBV10-3 and TRBJ1-1, with 7 bases matching TRBD1. J lost 7 bases, V lost 0 bases, and 5 bases had no gene match. The germline CDR1 and CDR2 sequences are ENHRY and SYGVKD. This CDR3 is 14 amino acids long.